A selection of T cell receptor beta chains follows, all from one sample in a study of blood T cell repertoires in COVID-19. Only in-frame clones appear in the TCRdb table, and some are missing; sequencing was by immunoSEQ multiplex PCR. The data contain over 45,000 clones, more than 85% of them singletons. The sample comprised peripheral blood. The receptors were sampled from a man aged 50 to 60 with acute or convalescent COVID-19. Each CDR3 is given with its conserved first and last residue. The order of the fields is V gene, J gene, clone size, CDR3 protein. Clone size is given for some rows only: seen once, a few or many times, or a class if the clone is expanded.

V gene: TRBV5-1; J gene: TRBJ1-4; clone size: few; CDR3 protein: CASSPNGEASGEKLFF
V gene: TRBV11-2; J gene: TRBJ2-7; clone size: NA; CDR3 protein: CASSLERTGVYEQYF
V gene: TRBV13; J gene: TRBJ1-1; clone size: NA; CDR3 protein: CASSLGRTAEAFF
V gene: TRBV30; J gene: TRBJ1-3; clone size: NA; CDR3 protein: CAWRGTAGNTIYF
V gene: TRBV2; J gene: TRBJ1-2; clone size: NA; CDR3 protein: CASSAGTAPNYGYTF
V gene: TRBV21-1; J gene: TRBJ1-6; clone size: few; CDR3 protein: CASSPLALGEGSPLHF
V gene: TRBV19; J gene: TRBJ2-7; clone size: NA; CDR3 protein: CASSIVFGGDEQYF
V gene: TRBV2; J gene: TRBJ1-3; clone size: NA; CDR3 protein: CASIRDSGNTIYF
V gene: TRBV5-1; J gene: TRBJ1-6; clone size: once; CDR3 protein: CASTWGETYNSPLHF
V gene: TRBV5-5; J gene: TRBJ2-7; clone size: NA; CDR3 protein: CASSAFGGGEQYF
V gene: TRBV6-5; J gene: TRBJ2-7; clone size: NA; CDR3 protein: CASHAGQGQAYEQYF
V gene: TRBV29-1; J gene: TRBJ2-1; clone size: NA; CDR3 protein: CSGRTGGNEQFF
V gene: TRBV9; J gene: TRBJ2-7; clone size: NA; CDR3 protein: CASSVGRNSYEQYF
V gene: TRBV10-1; J gene: TRBJ2-1; clone size: NA; CDR3 protein: CASSEPQYLRNCEQFF
V gene: TRBV5-4; J gene: TRBJ2-5; clone size: NA; CDR3 protein: CASSLELAGPIVEETQYF
V gene: TRBV11-2; J gene: TRBJ2-5; clone size: NA; CDR3 protein: CASSHVGGGIKTQYF
V gene: TRBV5-8; J gene: TRBJ2-2; clone size: NA; CDR3 protein: CASRPASGPNTGELFF
V gene: TRBV30; J gene: TRBJ1-5; clone size: NA; CDR3 protein: CAWSVLRTGGGSNQPQHF
V gene: TRBV30; J gene: TRBJ1-4; clone size: few; CDR3 protein: CARGETNEKLFF
V gene: TRBV19; J gene: TRBJ2-2; clone size: NA; CDR3 protein: CASSIESGTGELFF
V gene: TRBV27; J gene: TRBJ2-1; clone size: NA; CDR3 protein: CASSPGQGAYNEQFF
V gene: TRBV6-2/TRBV6-3; J gene: TRBJ2-1; clone size: once; CDR3 protein: CASSYSGLALGNEQFF
V gene: TRBV10-1; J gene: TRBJ2-4; clone size: NA; CDR3 protein: CASSERTGDSAKNIQYF
V gene: TRBV30; J gene: TRBJ2-7; clone size: NA; CDR3 protein: CAWSEGLARGYEQYF
V gene: TRBV11-2; J gene: TRBJ2-1; clone size: NA; CDR3 protein: CASSRTGVSPEQFF
V gene: TRBV5-1; J gene: TRBJ2-2; clone size: NA; CDR3 protein: CASSFLAGALGELFF
V gene: TRBV7-9; J gene: TRBJ1-2; clone size: NA; CDR3 protein: CASSFVAGTGGSYGYTF
V gene: TRBV5-1; J gene: TRBJ1-1; clone size: NA; CDR3 protein: CASSFEGTTEAFF
V gene: TRBV25-1; J gene: TRBJ2-1; clone size: NA; CDR3 protein: CASSDPSGTRNNEQFF
V gene: TRBV28; J gene: TRBJ1-2; clone size: NA; CDR3 protein: CASSLSGLGYTF
V gene: TRBV3-1/TRBV3-2; J gene: TRBJ2-3; clone size: NA; CDR3 protein: CASSRLGGGTDTQYF
V gene: TRBV19; J gene: TRBJ2-7; clone size: NA; CDR3 protein: CASSLSTGEYDEQYF
V gene: TRBV6-2/TRBV6-3; J gene: TRBJ1-2; clone size: NA; CDR3 protein: CASSYSVPGPYGYTF
V gene: TRBV19; J gene: TRBJ1-2; clone size: NA; CDR3 protein: CASSISTGGWNYGYTF
V gene: TRBV30; J gene: TRBJ2-3; clone size: once; CDR3 protein: CAWSMGAVWAHTQYF
V gene: TRBV6-1; J gene: TRBJ2-2; clone size: NA; CDR3 protein: CASSEATGGTGELFF
V gene: TRBV6-5; J gene: TRBJ1-2; clone size: NA; CDR3 protein: CASTRQGKGYGYTF
V gene: TRBV4-3; J gene: TRBJ2-7; clone size: NA; CDR3 protein: CASSQDLYGYEQYF
V gene: TRBV4-1; J gene: TRBJ2-7; clone size: NA; CDR3 protein: CASSQPAQAHEQYF
V gene: TRBV5-1; J gene: TRBJ2-7; clone size: NA; CDR3 protein: CASSRWAGMNEQYF